This T cell receptor (beta chain) was identified during a study of lymphopenia after photon versus proton radiotherapy. The CDR3 runs 16 residues. V lost 2 bases, J lost 0 bases, and 14 bases lay in between. The germline gives CDR1 SGHKS, CDR2 YYEKEE (reference sequence). Data came from immunoSEQ multiplex PCR; TCRdb stores just in-frame clones and leaves some out. The table shows about 37,000 clones, with approximately 87% occurring only once. The sample consisted of peripheral blood, taken from a patient treated with photon-based radiotherapy. The TCR originated in a middle-aged man with gastric cancer. The chain combines TRBV5-5 with TRBJ1-1, with D maybe TRBD1 (5 bases). The CDR3 region is CASSFTGHLVNTEAFF. The CDR3 DNA follows: TGTGCCAGCAGCTTTACAGGTCACCTGGTGAACACTGAAGCTTTCTTT.